What follows are 20 T cell receptor beta chains derived from one specimen sequenced in a study of blood T cell repertoires in COVID-19 (dated by TCRdb to about 2020). Library preparation employed the immunoSEQ multiplex PCR assay. Entries here come from immuneACCESS through TCRdb and include only in-frame sequences with V and J called. Some clones fail to appear in such tables; in the studies checked, an unresolved V gene covers under half of the shortfall, and the cause of the remainder is unknown. Across this sample there are around 140,000 clones, with about nine tenths seen only once. The ten largest account for about 10% of the sample. The sample taken for sequencing was peripheral blood. The source is a woman aged 65 to 85 with COVID-19, enrolled during active disease.

The CDR3 DNA is TGCAGCGTTGTGATTTGGGGGCCAGAGACCCAGTACTTC. It codes for CSVVIWGPETQYF. The rearrangement joins TRBV29-1 to TRBJ2-5; D might be TRBD1 (6 bases). Trimming removed 4 bases at V and 4 bases at J, with 13 bases between. This CDR3 has 13 amino acids. Germline-derived CDR1 and CDR2 are SQVTM and ANQGSEA.

The CDR3 loop reads CASSYAGNQPQHF. CDR3 bases: TGTGCCAGCAGTTACGCGGGAAATCAGCCCCAGCATTTT. This chain links TRBV6-2 or TRBV6-3 with TRBJ1-5; D not resolved. Trimming cost V 2 bases and J 4 bases, with 6 bases left between them. The CDR3 loop spans 13 amino acids. Germline CDR1 and CDR2: MNHEY and SVGEGT.

The V call is TRBV2, the J call TRBJ1-2; D might be TRBD1 (5 bases). Trimming cost V 6 bases and J 4 bases, with 21 bases left between them. This CDR3 region has 16 residues. Germline CDR1 is SNHLY and CDR2 is FYNNEI. The CDR3 DNA sequence: TGTGCCAGCAGCCCGTCTGGGGTAGACAGAAGCTATGGCTACACCTTC. Encoded protein: CASSPSGVDRSYGYTF.

The chain carries TRBV6-5 and TRBJ2-2; maybe TRBD2 (5 bases). Trimming removed 6 bases at V and 5 bases at J, with 16 bases between. This CDR3 is built from 15 residues. Germline lookup yields CDR1 MNHEY and CDR2 SVGAGI. Written as DNA, the CDR3 is TGTGCCAGCAGCCTCGGGCCTCGAGGGACCGGGGAGCTGTTTTTT. This gives the protein CASSLGPRGTGELFF.

V usage is TRBV3-1 (or the pseudogene TRBV3-2) and J usage is TRBJ2-2; 11 positions match TRBD1. CDR3 size: 17 residues. With V trimmed by 4 bases and J by 1 base, 5 bases remained unmatched. Germline CDR1 reads LGHDT; CDR2 reads YNNKEL (reference sequence). The CDR3 is CASSPSGTGGNTGELFF. The CDR3 nucleotides read TGTGCCAGCAGCCCCTCTGGGACAGGGGGGAACACCGGGGAGCTGTTTTTT.

This chain connects TRBV28 to TRBJ1-4, with D possibly TRBD1 on 6 matching bases. The V and J ends lost 6 bases and 8 bases respectively, with 13 bases between them. Germline-derived CDR1 and CDR2 are MDHEN and SYDVKM. The CDR3 extends over 13 amino acids. CDR3 residues: CASRQGNREKLFF. CDR3 in DNA: TGTGCCAGCAGACAGGGAAATCGCGAAAAACTGTTTTTT.

This sequence joins TRBV19 and TRBJ1-1; perhaps TRBD1 as D (6 bases). Looked up from germline, CDR1 is LNHDA and CDR2 is SQIVND (reference sequence). The CDR3 length is 14 residues. The V gene lost 6 bases and the J gene lost 1 base, with 12 bases spanning the gap. In DNA, the CDR3 is TGTGCCAGTAGGCCGAGACAGGAGAACACTGAAGCTTTCTTT. Residues: CASRPRQENTEAFF.

There are a few counts of this clone. The chain employs TRBV30 and TRBJ1-2; D may be TRBD1 (6 bases). V lost 0 bases to trimming and J lost 7 bases, with 15 bases between them. CDR1 and CDR2 from the germline V gene are GTSNPN and SVGIG (reference sequence). This CDR3 contains 14 residues. The CDR3 DNA is TGTGCCTGGAGTGTCACAGGGTTAGTCGGTGGCTACACCTTC. It is translated as CAWSVTGLVGGYTF.

The chain couples TRBV28 to TRBJ2-2; 10 nucleotides line up with TRBD1. The CDR3 runs to 16 residues. Per germline, CDR1 MDHEN and CDR2 SYDVKM. The junction had 10 bases not matched to a gene; V was cut back by 6 bases and J by 6 bases. The CDR3 loop is CASSATGTGDPGELFF. In DNA form, the CDR3 reads TGTGCCAGCAGCGCCACCGGGACAGGGGACCCCGGGGAGCTGTTTTTT.

This rearrangement joins TRBV5-4 to TRBJ2-7, with D perhaps TRBD1 (7 bases). This CDR3 spans 16 amino acids. The ends were cut back, 6 bases at V and 5 bases at J, with 24 bases in the middle. Germline V gene data show CDR1 as SGHNT and CDR2 as YYREEE (reference sequence). The CDR3 spells CASTGQGGPFRNEQYF. DNA for the CDR3: TGTGCCAGCACCGGGCAGGGGGGTCCTTTTCGGAACGAGCAGTACTTC.

The J gene is TRBJ1-5, the V gene TRBV18; 8 bases map to TRBD1. J gave up 4 bases and V 6 bases, and 5 bases lay outside the gene matches. CDR3 length: 14 amino acids. From germline, CDR1 is KGHSH and CDR2 LQKENI. The CDR3 here is CASSPGTGNQPQHF. The CDR3, as DNA: TGTGCCAGCTCGCCCGGGACAGGAAATCAGCCCCAGCATTTT.

The chain joins TRBV10-3 to TRBJ1-2; D not resolved. Germline V gene lookup returns CDR1 ENHRY and CDR2 SYGVKD. The CDR3 contains 11 residues. The V end was cut by 7 bases, the J end by 8 bases, with 11 bases between. The CDR3 spells CAINSLRGYTF. For the CDR3, the DNA is TGTGCCATCAATAGTTTACGAGGCTACACCTTC.

This clone was seen only once. The CDR3 here is CALAPAGGWDEQFF. For the CDR3, the DNA is TGTGCCCTCGCCCCAGCGGGGGGGTGGGATGAGCAGTTCTTC. The V call is TRBV6-6, the J call TRBJ2-1; 10 bases align to TRBD2. J gave up 8 bases and V 11 bases, and 12 bases lay outside the gene matches. The CDR3 is 14 residues long. CDR1 is MNHNY, CDR2 SVGAGI, per germline (reference sequence).

The V gene is TRBV7-3, the J gene TRBJ2-4; D call uncertain. The germline CDR1 and CDR2 sequences are SGHTA and FQGTGA. Trimming left V 5 bases short and J 0 bases short, with 8 bases between. This CDR3 region has 14 residues. The CDR3 region has the DNA TGTGCCAGCAGCCAAGCAGGAGCCAAAAACATTCAGTACTTC. It yields the protein CASSQAGAKNIQYF.

The V call is TRBV5-4, the J call TRBJ2-5; 8 nucleotides line up with TRBD1. Germline CDR1 reads SGHNT; CDR2 reads YYREEE (reference sequence). The ends lost 4 bases at V and 4 bases at J; junction bases unmatched: 6. This CDR3 spans 14 amino acids. In nucleotides, the CDR3 is TGTGCCAGCAGCCCAGGGGGCCTGGGAGAGACCCAGTACTTC. Translated, it gives CASSPGGLGETQYF.

The rearrangement joins TRBV10-3 to TRBJ1-1, with D possibly matching TRBD1 (5 bases). Trimming shortened V by 7 bases and J by 8 bases, and 14 bases separated the two germline ends. CDR3 length equals 12 residues. Germline V gives CDR1 ENHRY, CDR2 SYGVKD. CDR3 in DNA: TGTGCCATCAAGGCGGGGGAGGGAGAAGCTTTCTTT. Its translation is CAIKAGEGEAFF.

The chain recombines TRBV24-1 with TRBJ2-3; TRBD1 is a possible D gene (5 bases). V was cut by 4 bases and J by 0 bases, with 13 bases left in between. The CDR3 has 16 amino acids. Germline V gene lookup returns CDR1 KGHDR and CDR2 SFDVKD. The CDR3 DNA is TGTGCCACCAGTGAAAGGGGATTGCCTAGCACAGATACGCAGTATTTT. Translation gives CATSERGLPSTDTQYF.

The V gene is TRBV3-1 (or the pseudogene TRBV3-2), the J gene TRBJ1-4; 10 nucleotides line up with TRBD1. The CDR3 spans 15 residues. Per germline, CDR1 LGHDT and CDR2 YNNKEL (reference sequence). J gave up 7 bases and V 3 bases, and 5 bases lay outside the gene matches. CDR3: CASSQPGTGVEKLFF. The CDR3 DNA is TGTGCCAGCAGCCAGCCCGGGACAGGGGTTGAAAAACTGTTTTTT.

The chain links TRBV6-6 to TRBJ2-3; D unresolved. Trimming stripped 5 bases from V and 7 bases from J, with 4 bases between. This CDR3 has 10 residues. Germline V lookup: CDR1 MNHNY, CDR2 SVGAGI (reference sequence). The CDR3 loop reads CASSTNTQYF. CDR3 coding DNA: TGTGCCAGCAGTACTAATACGCAGTATTTT.

CDR3 in DNA: TGTGCCAGTAGCTCCCTGGGGACAACTATTAGCAATCAGCCCCAGCATTTT. This codes for CASSSLGTTISNQPQHF. This chain joins TRBV19 and TRBJ1-5; D perhaps matches TRBD1 (6 bases). Germline values: CDR1 LNHDA, CDR2 SQIVND (reference sequence). The CDR3 is 17 amino acids. Trimming took off 6 bases at V and 0 bases at J, with 18 bases between the two ends.